This T cell receptor (beta chain) was identified during a study of CD8+ T cells in alopecia areata. The wider study: Treated patients received severity scores based on the percentage of scalp area affected. Notes on the study in general: Expanded CD8+ clones among the top 100, as well as scalp clonality, were significantly decreased by tofacitinib. Baseline CD8+ expansion's link to response remains uncertain, as there was one nonresponder.

The treatment: oral pan-JAK inhibitor, 5-10 mg twice daily. Samples from alopecia areata patients were lesional scalp punch biopsies and peripheral blood. With regard to this clone: What it recognizes is unknown.

The CDR3 loop spans 15 amino acids. V lost 4 bases and J 9 bases, leaving 22 bases between the germline ends. Looked up from germline, CDR1 is GTSNPN and CDR2 is SVGIG (reference sequence). Sequencing used cDNA as its template, made by extracting RNA and reverse transcribing it. The method was immunoSEQ multiplex PCR; TCRdb's version includes in-frame clones alone and lacks a portion of them. This table holds approximately 200,000 clones, more than 55% found once. The material sequenced was CD4+ T cells sorted from blood, taken at week 4, from a patient treated with tofacitinib. The source of this sequence is a human donor with alopecia areata. The genes are TRBV30 and TRBJ1-5; D may be TRBD1 (6 bases). Here the CDR3 DNA reads TGTGCCTGGAATAGGCAGGGGCTCTCAATCATGCCCCAGCATTTT. Protein: CAWNRQGLSIMPQHF.